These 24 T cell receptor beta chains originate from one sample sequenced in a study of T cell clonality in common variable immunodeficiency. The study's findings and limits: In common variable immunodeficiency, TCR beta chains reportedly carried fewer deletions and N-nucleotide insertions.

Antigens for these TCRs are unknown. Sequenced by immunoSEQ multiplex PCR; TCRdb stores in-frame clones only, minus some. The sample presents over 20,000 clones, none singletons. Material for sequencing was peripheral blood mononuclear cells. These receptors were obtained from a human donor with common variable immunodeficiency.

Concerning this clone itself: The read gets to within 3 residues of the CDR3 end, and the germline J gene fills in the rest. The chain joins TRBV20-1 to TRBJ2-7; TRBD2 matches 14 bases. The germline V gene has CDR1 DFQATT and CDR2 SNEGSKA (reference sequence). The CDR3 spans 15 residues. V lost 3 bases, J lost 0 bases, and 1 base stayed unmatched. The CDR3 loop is CSARGTSGGSYEQYF. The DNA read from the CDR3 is TGCAGTGCTAGGGGGACTAGCGGGGGCTCCTACGAG.

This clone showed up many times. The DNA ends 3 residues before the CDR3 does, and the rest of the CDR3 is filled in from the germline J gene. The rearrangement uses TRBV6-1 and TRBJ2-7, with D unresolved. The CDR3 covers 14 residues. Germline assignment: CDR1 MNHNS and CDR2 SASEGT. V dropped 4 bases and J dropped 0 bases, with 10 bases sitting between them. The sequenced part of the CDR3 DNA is TGTGCCAGCAGTGTTGGTTATAGCTCCTACGAG. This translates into CASSVGYSSYE. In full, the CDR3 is CASSVGYSSYEQYF.

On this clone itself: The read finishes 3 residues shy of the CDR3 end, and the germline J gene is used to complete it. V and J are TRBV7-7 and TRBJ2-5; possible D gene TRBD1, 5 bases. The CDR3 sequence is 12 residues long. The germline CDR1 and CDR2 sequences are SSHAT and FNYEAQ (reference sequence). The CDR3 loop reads CASSPGLSTQYF. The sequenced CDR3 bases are TGTGCCAGCAGCCCAGGGTTGAGCACC. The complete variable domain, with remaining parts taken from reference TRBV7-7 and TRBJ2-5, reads GAGVSQSPRYKVTKRGQDVTLRCDPISSHATLYWYQQALGQGPEFLTYFNYEAQPDKSGLPSDRFSAERPEGSISTLTIQRTEQRDSAMYRCASSPGLSTQYFGPGTRLLVL.

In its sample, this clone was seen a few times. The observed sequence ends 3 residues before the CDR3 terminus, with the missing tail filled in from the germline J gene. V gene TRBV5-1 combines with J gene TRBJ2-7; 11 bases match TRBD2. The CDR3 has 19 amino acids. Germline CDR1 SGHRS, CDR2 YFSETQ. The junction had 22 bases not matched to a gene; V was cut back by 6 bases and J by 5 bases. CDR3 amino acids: CASTKAVTSGIQNRHEQYF. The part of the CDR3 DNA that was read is TGCGCCAGCACCAAAGCCGTGACTAGCGGGATTCAGAATCGCCACGAG.

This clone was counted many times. CDR3 loop: CASSYQTGELFF. CDR3 bases read: TGCGCCAGCAGCTACCAGACCGGGGAG. This chain uses TRBV5-1 with TRBJ2-2, with unresolved D. Read data end 3 residues before the CDR3 end; the end is taken from the germline J gene. V was cut by 3 bases and J by 5 bases, with 5 bases left in between. Per germline, CDR1 SGHRS and CDR2 YFSETQ. The CDR3 runs 12 residues.

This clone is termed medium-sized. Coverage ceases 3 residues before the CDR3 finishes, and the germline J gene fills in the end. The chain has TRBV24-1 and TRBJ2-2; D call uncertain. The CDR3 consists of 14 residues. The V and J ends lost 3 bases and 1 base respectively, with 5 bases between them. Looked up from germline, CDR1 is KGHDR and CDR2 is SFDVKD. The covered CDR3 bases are TGTGCCACCAGTGATCGACAGAACACCGGGGAG. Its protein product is CATSDRQNTGE. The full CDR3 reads CATSDRQNTGELFF.

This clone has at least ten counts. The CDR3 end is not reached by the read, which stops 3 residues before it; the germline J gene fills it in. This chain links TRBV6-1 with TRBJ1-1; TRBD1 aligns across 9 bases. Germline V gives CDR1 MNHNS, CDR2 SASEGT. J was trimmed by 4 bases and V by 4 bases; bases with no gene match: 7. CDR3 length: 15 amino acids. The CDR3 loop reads CASSARQGVSTEAFF. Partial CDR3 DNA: TGTGCCAGCAGTGCCAGACAGGGGGTAAGCACTGAA.

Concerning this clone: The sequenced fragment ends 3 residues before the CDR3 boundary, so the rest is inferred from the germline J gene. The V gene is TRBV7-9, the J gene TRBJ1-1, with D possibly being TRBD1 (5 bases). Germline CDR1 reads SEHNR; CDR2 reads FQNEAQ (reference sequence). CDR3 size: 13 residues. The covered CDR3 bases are TGTGCCAGCAGCTTAGCCCCCCAGGGTGGG. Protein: CASSLAPQGG. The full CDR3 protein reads CASSLAPQGGAFF.

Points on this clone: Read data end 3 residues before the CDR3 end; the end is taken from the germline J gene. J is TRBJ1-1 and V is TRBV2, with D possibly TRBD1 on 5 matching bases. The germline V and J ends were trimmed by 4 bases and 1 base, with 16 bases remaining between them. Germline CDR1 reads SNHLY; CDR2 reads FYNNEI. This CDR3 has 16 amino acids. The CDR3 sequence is CASSAGGRVENTEAFF. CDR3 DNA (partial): TGTGCCAGCAGTGCGGGGGGTAGGGTCGAGAACACTGAA.

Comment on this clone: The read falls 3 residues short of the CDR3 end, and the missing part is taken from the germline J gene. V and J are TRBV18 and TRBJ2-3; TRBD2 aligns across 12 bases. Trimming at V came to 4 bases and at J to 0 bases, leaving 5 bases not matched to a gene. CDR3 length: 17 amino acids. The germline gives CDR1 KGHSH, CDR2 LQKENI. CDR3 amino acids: CASSLRLAGASTDTQYF. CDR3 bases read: TGTGCCAGCTCACTTCGACTAGCGGGAGCTAGCACAGATACG.

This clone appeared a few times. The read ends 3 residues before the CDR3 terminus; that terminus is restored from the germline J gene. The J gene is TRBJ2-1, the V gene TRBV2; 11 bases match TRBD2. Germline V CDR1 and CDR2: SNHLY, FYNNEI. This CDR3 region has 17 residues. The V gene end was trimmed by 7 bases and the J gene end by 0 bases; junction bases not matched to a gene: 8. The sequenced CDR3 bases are TGTGCCAGCATTACGGGACTAGCGGACCTCTCCTACAATGAG. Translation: CASITGLADLSYNE. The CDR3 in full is CASITGLADLSYNEQFF.

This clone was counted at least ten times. CDR3 DNA (partial): TGTGCCAGCAGTGGTGTATCAGGAGAAAAA. This gives the protein CASSGVSGEK. The full CDR3 sequence reads CASSGVSGEKLFF. The gene calls are TRBV2 and TRBJ1-4; D call uncertain. Read sequence stops 3 residues before the CDR3 end, and the germline J gene provides the missing end. V lost 4 bases, J lost 8 bases, and 11 bases lay in between. This CDR3 is 13 amino acids long. The germline V gene has CDR1 SNHLY and CDR2 FYNNEI.

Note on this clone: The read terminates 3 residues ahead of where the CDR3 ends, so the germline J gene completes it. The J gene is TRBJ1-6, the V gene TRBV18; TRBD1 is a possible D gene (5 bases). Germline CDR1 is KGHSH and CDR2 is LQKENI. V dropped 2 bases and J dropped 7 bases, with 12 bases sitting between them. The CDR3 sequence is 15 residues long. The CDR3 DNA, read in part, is TGTGCCAGCTCACCAGAGCAGGGTAGGAATTCACCC. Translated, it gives CASSPEQGRNSP. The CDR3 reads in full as CASSPEQGRNSPLHF.

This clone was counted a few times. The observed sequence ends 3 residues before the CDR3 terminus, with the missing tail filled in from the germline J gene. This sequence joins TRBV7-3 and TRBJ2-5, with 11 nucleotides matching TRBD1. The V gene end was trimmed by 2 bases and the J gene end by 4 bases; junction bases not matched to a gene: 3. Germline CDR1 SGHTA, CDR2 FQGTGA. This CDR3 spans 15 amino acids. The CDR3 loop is CASSLAGTGGETQYF. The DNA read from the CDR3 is TGTGCCAGCAGCTTAGCTGGGACAGGGGGAGAGACC. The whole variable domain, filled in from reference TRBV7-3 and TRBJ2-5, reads GAGVSQTPSNKVTEKGKYVELRCDPISGHTALYWYRQSLGQGPEFLIYFQGTGAADDSGLPNDRFFAVRPEGSVSTLKIQRTERGDSAVYLCASSLAGTGGETQYFGPGTRLLVL.

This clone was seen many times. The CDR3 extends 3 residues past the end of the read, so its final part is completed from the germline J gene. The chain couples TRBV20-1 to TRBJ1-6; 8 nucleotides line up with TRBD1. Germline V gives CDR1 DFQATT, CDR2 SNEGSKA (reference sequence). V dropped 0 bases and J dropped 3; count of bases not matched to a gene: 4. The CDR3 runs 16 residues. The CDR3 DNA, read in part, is TGCAGTGCTAGAGATAGTGACAGGGGCTATAATTCACCC. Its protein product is CSARDSDRGYNSP. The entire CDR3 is CSARDSDRGYNSPLHF.

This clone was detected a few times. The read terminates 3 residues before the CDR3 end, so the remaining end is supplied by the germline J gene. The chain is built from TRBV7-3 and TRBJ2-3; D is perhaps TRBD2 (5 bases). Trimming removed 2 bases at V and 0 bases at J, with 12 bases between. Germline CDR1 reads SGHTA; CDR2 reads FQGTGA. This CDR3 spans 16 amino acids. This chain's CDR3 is CASSLQVARSTDTQYF. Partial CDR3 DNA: TGTGCCAGCAGCTTACAGGTAGCGCGCAGCACAGATACG.

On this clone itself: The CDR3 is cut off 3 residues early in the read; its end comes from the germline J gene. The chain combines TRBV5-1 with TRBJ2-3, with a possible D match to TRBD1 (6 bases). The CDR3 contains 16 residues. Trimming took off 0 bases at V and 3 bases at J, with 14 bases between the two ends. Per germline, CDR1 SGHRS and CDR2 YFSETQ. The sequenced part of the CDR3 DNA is TGCGCCAGCAGCTTGGATTTCGTACAGGGAACAGATACG. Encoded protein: CASSLDFVQGTDT. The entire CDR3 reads CASSLDFVQGTDTQYF.

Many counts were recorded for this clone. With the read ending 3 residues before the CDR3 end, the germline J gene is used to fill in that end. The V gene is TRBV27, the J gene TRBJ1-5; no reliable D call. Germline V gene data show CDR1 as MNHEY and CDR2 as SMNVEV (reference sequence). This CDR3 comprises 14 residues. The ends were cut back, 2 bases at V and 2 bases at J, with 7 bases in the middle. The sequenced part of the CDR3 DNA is TGTGCCAGCAGTTTAGCGAGGGGCAATCAGCCC. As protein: CASSLARGNQP. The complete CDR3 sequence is CASSLARGNQPQHF.

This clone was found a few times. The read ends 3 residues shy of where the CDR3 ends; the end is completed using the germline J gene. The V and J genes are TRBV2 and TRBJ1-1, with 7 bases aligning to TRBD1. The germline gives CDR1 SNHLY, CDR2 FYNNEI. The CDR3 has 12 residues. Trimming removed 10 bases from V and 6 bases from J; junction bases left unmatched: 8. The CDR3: CAKTTGFSEAFF. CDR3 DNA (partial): TGTGCCAAGACGACAGGGTTCTCTGAA.

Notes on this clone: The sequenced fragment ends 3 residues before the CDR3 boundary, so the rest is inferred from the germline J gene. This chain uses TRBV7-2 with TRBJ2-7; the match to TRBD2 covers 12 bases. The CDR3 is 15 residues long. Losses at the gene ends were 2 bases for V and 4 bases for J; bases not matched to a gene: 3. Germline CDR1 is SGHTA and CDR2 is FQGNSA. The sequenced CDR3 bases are TGTGCCAGCAGCTTACAGCTAGCGGGAGGGTACGAG. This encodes CASSLQLAGGYE. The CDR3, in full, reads CASSLQLAGGYEQYF.

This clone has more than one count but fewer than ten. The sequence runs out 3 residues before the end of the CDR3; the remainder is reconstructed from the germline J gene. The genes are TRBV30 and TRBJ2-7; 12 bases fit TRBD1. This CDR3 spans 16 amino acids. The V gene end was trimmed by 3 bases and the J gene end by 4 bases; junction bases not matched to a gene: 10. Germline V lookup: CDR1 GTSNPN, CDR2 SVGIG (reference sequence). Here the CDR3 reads CAWSGGSGQGAYEQYF. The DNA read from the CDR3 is TGTGCCTGGAGCGGTGGTTCGGGACAGGGGGCTTACGAG.

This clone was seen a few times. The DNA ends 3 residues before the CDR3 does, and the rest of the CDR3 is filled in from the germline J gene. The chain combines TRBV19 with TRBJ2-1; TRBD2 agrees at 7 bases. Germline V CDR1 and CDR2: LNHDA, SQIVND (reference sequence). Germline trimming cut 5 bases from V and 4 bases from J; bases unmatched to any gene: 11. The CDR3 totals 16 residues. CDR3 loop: CASSVRAGKMYNEQFF. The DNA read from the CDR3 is TGTGCCAGTAGTGTTCGAGCGGGGAAGATGTACAATGAG.

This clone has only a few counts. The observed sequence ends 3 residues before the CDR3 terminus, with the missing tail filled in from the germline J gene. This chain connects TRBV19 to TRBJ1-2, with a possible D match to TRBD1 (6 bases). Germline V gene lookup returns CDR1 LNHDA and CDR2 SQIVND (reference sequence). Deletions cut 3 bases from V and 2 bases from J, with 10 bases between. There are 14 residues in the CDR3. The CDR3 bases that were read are TGTGCCAGTAGTATCCAACAGGGAAACTATGGC. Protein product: CASSIQQGNYG. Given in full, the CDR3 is CASSIQQGNYGYTF.

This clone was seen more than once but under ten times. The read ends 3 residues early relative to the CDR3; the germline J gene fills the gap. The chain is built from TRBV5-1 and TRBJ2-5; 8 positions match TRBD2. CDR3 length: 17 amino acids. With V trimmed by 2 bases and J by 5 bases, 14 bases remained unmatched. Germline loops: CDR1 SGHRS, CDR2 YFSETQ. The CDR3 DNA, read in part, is TGCGCCAGCAGCTTATCTAGCGGGTGGGAGCGGGAGGAGACC. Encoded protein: CASSLSSGWEREET. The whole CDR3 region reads CASSLSSGWEREETQYF. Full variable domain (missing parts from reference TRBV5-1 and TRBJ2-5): KAGVTQTPRYLIKTRGQQVTLSCSPISGHRSVSWYQQTPGQGLQFLFEYFSETQRNKGNFPGRFSGRQFSNSRSEMNVSTLELGDSALYLCASSLSSGWEREETQYFGPGTRLLVL.